This is a list of T cell receptor beta chains from one sample in a study of tumor and adjacent non-tumor tissue in lung cancer. TCRdb itself ran the multiplex PCR reads through MiXCR, one entry per CDR3 protein. This table has some 77,000 distinct CDR3 sequences, approximately 68% appearing once. The specimen was lung tumor tissue. Every receptor here comes from a woman in her 70s with non-small cell lung cancer. Each CDR3 is given with its conserved first and last residue. The D gene is left open where the match is weak. For some rows the clone size is stated as once, few or many, or as a class when expanded; others skip it.

J	size	D	V	CDR3	DNA
TRBJ2-1	few	.	TRBV29-1	CSVEFADSEQFF	TGCAGCGTTGAATTTGCGGACAGCGAGCAGTTCTTC
TRBJ2-7	many	.	TRBV29-1	CSVVGQETYEQYF	TGCAGCGTTGTGGGCCAGGAGACCTACGAGCAGTACTTC
TRBJ2-1	.	.	TRBV6-6	CASSIRDHDVEQFF	TGTGCCAGCAGTATCCGGGACCATGACGTTGAACAGTTCTTC
TRBJ2-7	.	TRBD2	TRBV6-6	CVSSHPAGVSYEQYF	TGTGTCAGCAGTCACCCAGCGGGGGTCTCCTACGAGCAGTACTTC
TRBJ2-3	.	TRBD2	TRBV29-1	CSVEGGSGSFTDTQYF	TGCAGCGTTGAAGGCGGAAGCGGGAGTTTCACAGATACACAGTATTTT
TRBJ2-1	many	.	TRBV29-1	CSVEGTTHNEQFF	TGCAGCGTTGAAGGGACTACTCACAATGAGCAGTTCTTC
TRBJ2-3	.	.	TRBV5-4	CASSLGGSIDTQYF	TGTGCCAGCAGCTTGGGAGGGAGCATAGATACTCAGTATTTT
TRBJ1-2	many	TRBD1	TRBV6-5	CASSLQTGTGFYGYTF	TGTGCCAGCAGCCTTCAAACCGGGACAGGGTTCTATGGCTACACCTTC
TRBJ2-3	.	.	TRBV29-1	CSVEGGGVDTQYF	TGCAGCGTTGAAGGAGGGGGTGTAGACACGCAGTATTTT
TRBJ2-1	.	TRBD2	TRBV24-1	CATSDFTLGLAGDEQFF	TGTGCCACCAGTGATTTCACATTGGGACTAGCGGGAGACGAGCAGTTCTTC
TRBJ2-1	.	.	TRBV29-1	CSVEGTMGNEQFF	TGCAGCGTTGAAGGGACGATGGGCAATGAGCAGTTCTTT
TRBJ2-3	.	.	TRBV11-2	CASGLRGGSEFLTDTQYF	TGTGCCAGCGGCTTAAGGGGGGGGTCTGAATTCCTCACAGATACGCAGTATTTT
TRBJ2-1	.	TRBD1	TRBV12-3/TRBV12-4	CGSSPRTGGYNEQFF	TGTGGCAGCAGTCCTCGGACAGGGGGCTACAATGAGCAGTTCTTC
TRBJ2-1	many	.	TRBV6-6	CASSSIGSYNEQFF	TGTGCCAGCAGTTCCATAGGCTCCTACAATGAGCAGTTCTTC
TRBJ2-7	.	TRBD1	TRBV5-1	CASSPWTGHYEQYF	TGCGCCAGCAGCCCCTGGACAGGGCACTACGAGCAATACTTC
TRBJ1-1	.	.	TRBV5-4	CASSLYRADTEAFF	TGTGCCAGCAGCTTGTACAGGGCGGACACTGAAGCCTTCTTT
TRBJ2-7	many	TRBD2	TRBV10-3	CAISESGASGRPSSYEQYF	TGTGCCATCAGTGAGTCTGGGGCTAGCGGGAGGCCTTCGTCCTACGAGCAGTACTTC
TRBJ1-2	.	.	TRBV20-1	CSARRQGRVGHTF	TGCAGTGCTCGCCGGCAGGGGAGGGTTGGCCACACCTTC
TRBJ1-5	once	TRBD1	TRBV6-2/TRBV6-3	CVSSYIRRGSVRPQHF	TGTGTCAGCAGTTACATTCGCAGGGGGTCGGTTCGGCCCCAGCATTTT
TRBJ1-1	.	.	TRBV10-2	CASSQWITPNTEAFF	TGCGCCAGCAGTCAGTGGATCACTCCGAACACTGAAGCTTTCTTT
TRBJ2-6	.	.	TRBV6-1	CASSQGSSSAANVLTF	TGTGCCAGCAGTCAGGGCTCTAGCTCTGCGGCCAACGTCCTGACTTTC
TRBJ2-3	.	TRBD2	TRBV10-3	CTIRSGRGSTNTQYF	TGTACCATCAGAAGCGGGAGGGGGAGCACAAATACGCAGTACTTT
TRBJ1-4	.	.	TRBV6-1	CASRDRSATNEKPFF	TGTGCCAGCAGGGACAGATCAGCGACTAATGAAAAACCGTTTTTT
TRBJ2-1	many	.	TRBV2	CASSPRRTGANEQFF	TGTGCCAGCAGTCCCCGCAGAACGGGAGCCAATGAGCAGTTCTTC
TRBJ2-2	many	.	TRBV6-5	CASSSPFTGELFF	TGTGCCAGCAGTTCGCCCTTCACCGGGGAGCTGTTTTTT
TRBJ2-1	.	.	TRBV11-2	CASSPSGGGGYEQFF	TGTGCCAGCAGCCCTTCTGGCGGGGGCGGTTATGAGCAGTTCTTC
TRBJ2-4	once	TRBD1	TRBV5-4	CASSKGAPKNIQYF	TGTGCCAGTAGTAAGGGGGCCCCCAAAAACATTCAGTACTTC
TRBJ2-5	.	.	TRBV11-3	CANSLAGLETQCF	TGTGCCAACAGCTTAGCAGGTCTGGAGACCCAGTGCTTC
TRBJ1-1	.	TRBD1	TRBV20-1	CSANVRTGGGTEAFF	TGCAGTGCGAACGTGCGAACAGGGGGGGGCACTGAAGCTTTCTTT
TRBJ1-2	.	.	TRBV11-1	CASSHSGVGYGYSF	TGTGCCAGTAGTCACTCGGGAGTTGGCTATGGCTACAGCTTC